The rows below give T cell receptor beta chains drawn from one sample of a study of control samples from healthy donors and cancer patients. Clones were read by immunoSEQ multiplex PCR, and TCRdb kept only the in-frame ones, dropping some. The profile shows 100,000 to 150,000 clones, roughly 86% of them singletons. The sequencing input was PBMCs. The receptors originated from a man aged 50 to 60 with head and neck cancer. The CDR3 runs from the conserved cysteine through the conserved F or W. The D gene is left open where the match is weak. The size entry is marked missing in some rows and otherwise reads once, few, many or a size class.

TRBJ2-3 | TRBV28 | - | - | TGTGCCAGCAGTTTTTGGGGGGATCGGGGGACTTCTTTCCACACAGATACGCAGTATTTT | CASSFWGDRGTSFHTDTQYF
TRBJ2-7 | TRBV5-1 | TRBD2 | - | TGCGCCAGCAGCTTCCTGACTAGCGGGAAGTACGAGCAGTACTTC | CASSFLTSGKYEQYF
TRBJ2-7 | TRBV5-1 | - | - | TGCGCCAGCAGCATTACAGGGTTGTACGAGCAGTACTTC | CASSITGLYEQYF
TRBJ2-1 | TRBV14 | TRBD2 | - | TGTGCCAGCAGCCAACTAGCGGGAGGAGGGAATGAGCAGTTCTTC | CASSQLAGGGNEQFF
TRBJ2-4 | TRBV7-2 | - | - | TGTGCCAGCAGCCCACGGGCGCAGGGGCAGGGCATTCAGTACTTC | CASSPRAQGQGIQYF
TRBJ2-2 | TRBV7-9 | - | - | TGTGCCAGCAGCCCATGGAACACCGGGGAGCTGTTTTTT | CASSPWNTGELFF
TRBJ2-1 | TRBV30 | - | - | TGTGCCTGGAGAAGGGGCAATGAGCAGTTCTTC | CAWRRGNEQFF
TRBJ1-1 | TRBV30 | - | - | TGTGCCTGGAGTGTACTGGTGAACACTGAAGCTTTCTTT | CAWSVLVNTEAFF
TRBJ2-1 | TRBV27 | - | - | TGTGCCAGCAGTTTAATAGGGAATGAGCAGTTCTTC | CASSLIGNEQFF
TRBJ2-7 | TRBV28 | TRBD1 | - | TGTGCCAGCAGTTTGGGGACAGGGGGCAACTACGAGCAGTACTTC | CASSLGTGGNYEQYF
TRBJ1-1 | TRBV5-5 | TRBD1 | - | TGTGCCAGCAGCGCGGCCGACAGGGCCTTTGAAGCTTTCTTT | CASSAADRAFEAFF
TRBJ1-2 | TRBV7-2 | TRBD1 | once | TGTGCCAGCAGCTCCATGTCCACAGGGGGGTATGGCTACACCTTC | CASSSMSTGGYGYTF
TRBJ2-3 | TRBV27 | TRBD1 | - | TGTGCCAGCAGTTGGACAGGGGGCGGGTCAGATACGCAGTATTTT | CASSWTGGGSDTQYF
TRBJ2-3 | TRBV9 | TRBD2 | - | TGTGCCAGCAGCGCGGTCGGGAGGTCCACAGATACGCAGTATTTT | CASSAVGRSTDTQYF
TRBJ2-2 | TRBV5-1 | - | once | TGCGCCAGCAGCTTGGACGGGAGACAAGGGGGAGGCGGGGAGCTGTTTTTT | CASSLDGRQGGGGELFF
TRBJ1-5 | TRBV12-3/TRBV12-4 | - | - | TGTGCCAGCAGTTTGATCAGCAATCAGCCCCAGCATTTT | CASSLISNQPQHF
TRBJ1-1 | TRBV6-1 | - | - | TGTGCCAGCAGTGAAATTGGGCAGGGAAAGGGCGGCACTGAAGCTTTCTTT | CASSEIGQGKGGTEAFF
TRBJ1-5 | TRBV28 | TRBD1 | once | TGTGCCAGCGGGACGACAGGGGTTTATCAGCCCCAGCATTTT | CASGTTGVYQPQHF
TRBJ1-5 | TRBV6-6 | - | - | TGTGCCAGCAGCCCGGACAGCCCCGTGGAGCCCCAGCATTTT | CASSPDSPVEPQHF
TRBJ2-7 | TRBV27 | - | - | TGTGCCAGCAGTTTCTTAACAGGGGGGGGAAGATACGAGCAGTACTTC | CASSFLTGGGRYEQYF
TRBJ2-5 | TRBV10-3 | - | few | TGTGCCATCAGTGAGCCTGGGGGGGCGGGGGAGACCCAGTACTTC | CAISEPGGAGETQYF
TRBJ2-5 | TRBV5-4 | TRBD1 | - | TGTGCCAGCGCCGACGGGACAGACCAAGAGACCCAGTACTTC | CASADGTDQETQYF